This TCR beta chain was captured in a study of blood T cell dynamics during melanoma immunotherapy. Here immunoSEQ multiplex PCR was the method, and the copy in TCRdb shows in-frame clones only, minus some. The data hold several thousand clones, with roughly 86% observed a single time. The length of the CDR3 is 15 residues. CDR1 is MNHNS, CDR2 SASEGT, per germline. Trimming left V 3 bases short and J 1 base short, with 12 bases between. As for time point: pre-treatment baseline. This TCR came from a human donor with melanoma. V usage is TRBV6-1 and J usage is TRBJ1-2; D is ambiguous. This specimen consisted of blood, obtained from a patient treated with checkpoint blockade. The CDR3 region is CASSELVNLNYGYTF. The DNA of the CDR3 is TGTGCCAGCAGTGAGTTAGTGAACCTTAACTATGGCTACACCTTC.